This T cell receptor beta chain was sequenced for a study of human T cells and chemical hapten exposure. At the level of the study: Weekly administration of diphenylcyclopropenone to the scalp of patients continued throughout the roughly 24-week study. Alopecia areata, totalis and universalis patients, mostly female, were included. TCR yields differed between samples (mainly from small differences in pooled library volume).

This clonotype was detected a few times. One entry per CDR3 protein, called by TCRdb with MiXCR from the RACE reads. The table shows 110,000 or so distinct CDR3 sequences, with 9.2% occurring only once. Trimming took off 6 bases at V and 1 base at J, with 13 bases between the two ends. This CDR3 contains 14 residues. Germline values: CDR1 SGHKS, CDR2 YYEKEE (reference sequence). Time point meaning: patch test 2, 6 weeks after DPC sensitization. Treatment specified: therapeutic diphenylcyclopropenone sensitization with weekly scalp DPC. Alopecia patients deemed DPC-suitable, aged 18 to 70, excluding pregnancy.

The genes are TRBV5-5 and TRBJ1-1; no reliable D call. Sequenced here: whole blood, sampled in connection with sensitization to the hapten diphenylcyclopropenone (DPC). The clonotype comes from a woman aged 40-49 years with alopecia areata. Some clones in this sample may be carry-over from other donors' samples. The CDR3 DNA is TGTGCCAGCACCCTCAGTATGACGAACACTGAAGCTTTCTTT. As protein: CASTLSMTNTEAFF. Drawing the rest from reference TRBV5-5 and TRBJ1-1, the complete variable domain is DAGVTQSPTHLIKTRGQQVTLRCSPISGHKSVSWYQQVLGQGPQFIFQYYEKEERGRGNFPDRFSARQFPNYSSELNVNALLLGDSALYLCASTLSMTNTEAFFGQGTRLTVV.